This passage covers 30 T cell receptor beta chains from one sample sequenced in a study of T cells expressing NK-cell markers. TCRdb derives one entry per CDR3 protein from the 5' RACE reads, leaving out DNA. This sample's table has hundreds of thousands of distinct CDR3 sequences. Sample: blood T cells: a sorted CD56 or NKG2C T cell subset, CD4+ or CD8+ T cells, or bulk PBMC T cells (not recorded which). The receptor source for this set is a woman between 18 and 70 years old in good health.

The chain recombines TRBV7-2 with TRBJ2-3; TCRdb indicates TRBD2, and absent DNA this call remains unverified. Germline CDR1 is SGHTA and CDR2 is FQGNSA. CDR3 size: 13 residues. The CDR3 spells CASSWEWTDTQYF.

The chain recombines TRBV7-2 with TRBJ1-3; the D call from TCRdb, TRBD1, cannot be confirmed without DNA. This CDR3 has 16 residues. Germline loops: CDR1 SGHTA, CDR2 FQGNSA. CDR3 amino acids: CASSLTGSPSGNTIYF. Drawing the rest from reference TRBV7-2 and TRBJ1-3, the complete variable domain is GAGVSQSPSNKVTEKGKDVELRCDPISGHTALYWYRQSLGQGLEFLIYFQGNSAPDKSGLPSDRFSAERTGGSVSTLTIQRTQQEDSAVYLCASSLTGSPSGNTIYFGEGSWLTVV.

V gene TRBV5-1 combines with J gene TRBJ2-2; TCRdb's D gene call, TRBD2, goes unchecked for lack of DNA. From germline, CDR1 is SGHRS and CDR2 YFSETQ. This CDR3 has 16 amino acids. CDR3 amino acids: CASSLSGRTNTGELFF.

CDR3: CSGRGQSNTEAFF. The chain couples TRBV29-1 to TRBJ1-1; TCRdb selects TRBD1, and the lack of DNA leaves this call unchecked. Germline values: CDR1 SQVTM, CDR2 ANQGSEA. CDR3 length equals 13 residues.

The V and J genes are TRBV20-1 and TRBJ1-2; TCRdb lists TRBD1, though no DNA is available to test this call. Germline CDR1 is DFQATT and CDR2 is SNEGSKA (reference sequence). This CDR3 spans 13 amino acids. The chain's CDR3 is CSANGGKRDGYTF.

The gene calls are TRBV30 and TRBJ1-1. This CDR3 is 17 amino acids long. Germline CDR1 and CDR2: GTSNPN and SVGIG (reference sequence). CDR3 region: CAWSVPKGEAMNTEAFF.

The J gene is TRBJ2-1, the V gene TRBV11-2. The CDR3 has 11 amino acids. The V gene's germline CDR1 is SGHAT and CDR2 FQNNGV. The CDR3: CASSFHNEQFF.

The chain couples TRBV12-3 or TRBV12-4 to TRBJ2-2; the D call from TCRdb, TRBD1, cannot be confirmed without DNA. The CDR3 contains 16 residues. This CDR3 is CASSLGTGVGTGELFF.

The V call is TRBV9, the J call TRBJ1-1. In germline, CDR1 is SGDLS, CDR2 YYNGEE. The length of the CDR3 is 12 residues. The CDR3 spells CASSLAGGEAFF.

This chain connects TRBV5-5 to TRBJ1-2; as DNA is missing, the TRBD1 call by TCRdb cannot be tested. The CDR3 covers 16 residues. Germline CDR1 SGHKS, CDR2 YYEKEE (reference sequence). The CDR3: CASSLSSGIWDGGYTF.

The chain uses TRBV18 and TRBJ1-1; TCRdb proposes TRBD1, but this gene call is untestable without DNA. CDR1 is KGHSH, CDR2 LQKENI, per germline. The CDR3 loop spans 14 amino acids. CDR3 protein: CASSSDRTGTEAFF.

The gene calls are TRBV6-1 and TRBJ2-2; TCRdb picks TRBD2, but there is no DNA to check that call. Germline V gene lookup returns CDR1 MNHNS and CDR2 SASEGT. The length of the CDR3 is 15 residues. CDR3 residues: CASSKGLAVAGELFF.

This rearrangement joins TRBV6-5 to TRBJ1-2; lacking DNA, the TRBD1 call made by TCRdb goes unchecked. The germline CDR1 and CDR2 sequences are MNHEY and SVGAGI. The CDR3 consists of 13 residues. The CDR3 loop reads CASSYVGTYGYTF.

The rearrangement uses TRBV5-4 and TRBJ2-5; TCRdb reports TRBD2, a call that lacks DNA to check it against. The CDR3 loop spans 14 amino acids. From germline, CDR1 is SGHNT and CDR2 YYREEE (reference sequence). The chain's CDR3 is CASSQGGYKETQYF.

This rearrangement joins TRBV15 to TRBJ2-2. Per the germline V gene, CDR1 is LNHNV and CDR2 is YYDKDF (reference sequence). CDR3 length: 15 amino acids. The CDR3 reads CATSRDFKNTGELFF.

The J gene is TRBJ2-3, the V gene TRBV20-1; with no DNA, the TCRdb D assignment of TRBD2 cannot be verified. The V gene's germline CDR1 is DFQATT and CDR2 SNEGSKA (reference sequence). This CDR3 has 15 amino acids. The CDR3 sequence: CSARDPTGVADTQYF.

The gene calls are TRBV7-2 and TRBJ1-5. This CDR3 contains 15 residues. Looked up from germline, CDR1 is SGHTA and CDR2 is FQGNSA. The CDR3 sequence is CASSLAGPYNQPQHF.

This chain links TRBV29-1 with TRBJ1-2. Germline values: CDR1 SQVTM, CDR2 ANQGSEA. The length of the CDR3 is 12 residues. CDR3 loop: CSVVGLPYGYTF.

The J gene is TRBJ2-3, the V gene TRBV20-1; TCRdb proposes TRBD2, but this gene call is untestable without DNA. Per germline, CDR1 DFQATT and CDR2 SNEGSKA (reference sequence). The CDR3 contains 15 residues. CDR3 region: CSARLAGWVTDTQYF.

The chain combines TRBV7-2 with TRBJ1-1; there is no DNA to check the TCRdb D call of TRBD1. Germline CDR1 SGHTA, CDR2 FQGNSA. The CDR3 runs to 13 residues. This chain's CDR3 is CASSPPRTFEAFF.

The rearrangement uses TRBV6-2 or TRBV6-3 and TRBJ2-4; TCRdb selects TRBD1, and the lack of DNA leaves this call unchecked. CDR1 is MNHEY, CDR2 SVGEGT, per germline. This CDR3 comprises 15 residues. The CDR3 reads CASSYPGKAKNIQYF.

V is TRBV20-1 and J is TRBJ2-3; TCRdb outputs TRBD1, but without DNA this stays unchecked. The CDR3 is made up of 15 amino acids. Germline V gene sequence: CDR1 DFQATT, CDR2 SNEGSKA (reference sequence). The CDR3 protein is CSASQGQGSTDTQYF.

The rearrangement links TRBV6-1 to TRBJ2-3; TCRdb lists TRBD2, though no DNA is available to test this call. Germline loops: CDR1 MNHNS, CDR2 SASEGT. The CDR3 contains 15 residues. The CDR3 region is CASTRLAGGTDTQYF.

V usage is TRBV7-3 and J usage is TRBJ2-5. The germline V gene has CDR1 SGHTA and CDR2 FQGTGA. The CDR3 contains 14 residues. The CDR3 spells CASSLNGQQETQYF.

The chain employs TRBV5-1 and TRBJ2-1; TCRdb's D call, TRBD2, is unchecked because there is no DNA. The CDR3 loop spans 16 amino acids. From germline, CDR1 is SGHRS and CDR2 YFSETQ. The CDR3 spells CASSLDPTSGHNEQFF.

The genes are TRBV5-1 and TRBJ2-5; the TCRdb D gene call, TRBD2, has no DNA to confirm it. Germline V CDR1 and CDR2: SGHRS, YFSETQ. This CDR3 contains 13 residues. CDR3 in amino acids: CASSFGGPETQYF.

The chain combines TRBV7-6 with TRBJ2-5. CDR1 is SGHVS and CDR2 is FNYEAQ in the germline V gene. This CDR3 is built from 15 residues. CDR3 amino acids: CASSLTVNTEETQYF.

This CDR3 reads CASSTTQGSGSSPQYF. The genes are TRBV18 and TRBJ2-3; TCRdb's D gene call, TRBD1, goes unchecked for lack of DNA. The CDR3 spans 16 residues. CDR1 is KGHSH, CDR2 LQKENI, per germline.

This chain links TRBV6-1 with TRBJ1-2; TCRdb's assignment of TRBD1 cannot be checked, as there is no DNA. Per the germline V gene, CDR1 is MNHNS and CDR2 is SASEGT. This CDR3 has 13 amino acids. CDR3 sequence: CASRPGTVYGYTF.

This sequence joins TRBV11-2 and TRBJ1-1; with no DNA, the TCRdb D assignment of TRBD1 cannot be verified. CDR3 length: 18 amino acids. Germline V lookup: CDR1 SGHAT, CDR2 FQNNGV. This CDR3 reads CASSKAPRQGVPNTEAFF.